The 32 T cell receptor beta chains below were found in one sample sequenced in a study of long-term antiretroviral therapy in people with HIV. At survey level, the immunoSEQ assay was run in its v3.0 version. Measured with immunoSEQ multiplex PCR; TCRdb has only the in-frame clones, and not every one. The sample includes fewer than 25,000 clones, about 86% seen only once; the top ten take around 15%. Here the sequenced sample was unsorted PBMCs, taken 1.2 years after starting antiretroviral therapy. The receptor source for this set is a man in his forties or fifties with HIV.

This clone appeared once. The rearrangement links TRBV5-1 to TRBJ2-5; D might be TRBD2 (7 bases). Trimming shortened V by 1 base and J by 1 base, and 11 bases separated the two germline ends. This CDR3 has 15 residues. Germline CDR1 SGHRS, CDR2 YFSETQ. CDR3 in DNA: TGCGCCAGCAGCTTGCTAGGGGGGGGCCAAGAGACCCAGTACTTC. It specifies CASSLLGGGQETQYF.

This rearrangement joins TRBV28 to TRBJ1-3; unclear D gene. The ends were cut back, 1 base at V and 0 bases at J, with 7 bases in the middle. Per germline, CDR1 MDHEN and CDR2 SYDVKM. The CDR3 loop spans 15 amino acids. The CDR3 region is CASSLLSGSGNTIYF. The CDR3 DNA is TGTGCCAGCAGTTTATTGTCGGGCTCTGGAAACACCATATATTTT.

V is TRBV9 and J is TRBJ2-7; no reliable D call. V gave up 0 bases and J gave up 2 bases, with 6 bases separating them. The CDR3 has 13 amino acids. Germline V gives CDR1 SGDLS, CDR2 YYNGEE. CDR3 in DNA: TGTGCCAGCAGCGTAGGGGTGGCCTACGAGCAGTACTTC. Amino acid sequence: CASSVGVAYEQYF.

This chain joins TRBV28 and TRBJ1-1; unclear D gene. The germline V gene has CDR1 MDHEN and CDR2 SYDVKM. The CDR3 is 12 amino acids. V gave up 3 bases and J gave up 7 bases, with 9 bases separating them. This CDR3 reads CASSLLSGEAFF. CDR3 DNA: TGTGCCAGCAGTTTGTTGAGTGGTGAAGCTTTCTTT.

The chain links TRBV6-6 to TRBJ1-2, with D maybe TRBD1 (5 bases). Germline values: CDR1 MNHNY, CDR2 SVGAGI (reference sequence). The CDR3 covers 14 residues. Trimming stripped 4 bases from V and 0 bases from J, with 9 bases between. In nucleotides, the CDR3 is TGTGCCAGCAGTTTCGGGGCATCTAACTATGGCTACACCTTC. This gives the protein CASSFGASNYGYTF.

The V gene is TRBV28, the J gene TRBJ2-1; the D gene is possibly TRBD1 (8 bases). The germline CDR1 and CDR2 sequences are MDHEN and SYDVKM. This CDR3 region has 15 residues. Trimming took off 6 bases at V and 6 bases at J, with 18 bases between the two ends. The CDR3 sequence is CASRGQVWGGNEQFF. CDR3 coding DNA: TGTGCCAGCAGGGGACAGGTGTGGGGGGGCAATGAGCAGTTCTTC.

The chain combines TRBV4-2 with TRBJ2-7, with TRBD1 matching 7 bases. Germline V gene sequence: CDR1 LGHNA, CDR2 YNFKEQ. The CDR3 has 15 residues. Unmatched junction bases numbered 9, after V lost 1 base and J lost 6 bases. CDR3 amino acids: CASSQAYRGNGEQYF. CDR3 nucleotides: TGTGCCAGCAGCCAAGCTTACAGGGGCAATGGCGAGCAGTACTTC.

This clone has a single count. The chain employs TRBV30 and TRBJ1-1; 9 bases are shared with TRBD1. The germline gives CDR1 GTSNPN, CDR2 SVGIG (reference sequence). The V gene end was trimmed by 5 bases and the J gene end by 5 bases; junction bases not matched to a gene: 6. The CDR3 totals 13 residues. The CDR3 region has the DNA TGTGCCTGGGGGGGACAGGGAAGGACTGAAGCTTTCTTT. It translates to CAWGGQGRTEAFF.

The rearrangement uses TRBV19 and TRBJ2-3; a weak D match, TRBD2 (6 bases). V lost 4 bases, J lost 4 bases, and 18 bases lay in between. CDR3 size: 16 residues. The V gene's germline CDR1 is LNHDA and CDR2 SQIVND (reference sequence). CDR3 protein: CASSSGREALSDTQYF. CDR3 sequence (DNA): TGTGCCAGTAGTAGCGGAAGGGAGGCTCTGTCAGATACGCAGTATTTT.

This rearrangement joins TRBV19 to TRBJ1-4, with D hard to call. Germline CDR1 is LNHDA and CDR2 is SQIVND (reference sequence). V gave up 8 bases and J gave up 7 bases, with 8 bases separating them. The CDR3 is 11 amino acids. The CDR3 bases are TGTGCCAGTCAGGCTGGTGAAAAACTGTTTTTT. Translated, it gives CASQAGEKLFF.

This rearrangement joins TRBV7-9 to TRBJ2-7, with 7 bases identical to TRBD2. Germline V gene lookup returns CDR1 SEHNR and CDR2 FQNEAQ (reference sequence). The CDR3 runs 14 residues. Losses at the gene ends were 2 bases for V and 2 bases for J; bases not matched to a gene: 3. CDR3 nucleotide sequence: TGTGCCAGCAGCTTATCGGGGGGACCCTACGAGCAGTACTTC. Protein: CASSLSGGPYEQYF.

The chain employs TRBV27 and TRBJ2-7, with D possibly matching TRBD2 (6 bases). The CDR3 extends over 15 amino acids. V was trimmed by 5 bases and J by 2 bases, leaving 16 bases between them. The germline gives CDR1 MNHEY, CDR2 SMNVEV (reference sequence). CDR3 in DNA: TGTGCCAGCAGTCCGGGGACTTCTTGGACCTACGAGCAGTACTTC. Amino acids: CASSPGTSWTYEQYF.

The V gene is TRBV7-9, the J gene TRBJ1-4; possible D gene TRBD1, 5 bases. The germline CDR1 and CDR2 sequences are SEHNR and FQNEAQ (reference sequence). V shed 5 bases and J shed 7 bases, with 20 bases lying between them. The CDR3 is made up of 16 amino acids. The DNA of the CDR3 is TGTGCCAGCAGCCCCCCGGGGGGTTTGGGGGGTGAAAAACTGTTTTTT. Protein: CASSPPGGLGGEKLFF.

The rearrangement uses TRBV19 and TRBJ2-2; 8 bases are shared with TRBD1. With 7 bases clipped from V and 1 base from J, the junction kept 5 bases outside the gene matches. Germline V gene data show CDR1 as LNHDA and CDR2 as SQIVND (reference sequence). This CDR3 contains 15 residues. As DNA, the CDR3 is TGTGCCAGTACCCGGACAGGGAAGAACACCGGGGAGCTGTTTTTT. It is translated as CASTRTGKNTGELFF.

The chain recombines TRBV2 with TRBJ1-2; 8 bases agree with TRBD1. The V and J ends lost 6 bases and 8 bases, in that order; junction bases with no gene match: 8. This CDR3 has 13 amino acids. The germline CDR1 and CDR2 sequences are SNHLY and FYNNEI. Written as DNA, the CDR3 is TGTGCCAGCAGACAGACAGGGGCTGGGGGCTACACCTTC. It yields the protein CASRQTGAGGYTF.

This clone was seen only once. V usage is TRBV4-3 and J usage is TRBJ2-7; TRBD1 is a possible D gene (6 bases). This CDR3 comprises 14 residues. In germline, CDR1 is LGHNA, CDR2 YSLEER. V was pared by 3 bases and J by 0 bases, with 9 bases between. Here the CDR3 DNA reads TGCGCCAGCAGCCAGGAGGACAGCTCCTACGAGCAGTACTTC. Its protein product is CASSQEDSSYEQYF.

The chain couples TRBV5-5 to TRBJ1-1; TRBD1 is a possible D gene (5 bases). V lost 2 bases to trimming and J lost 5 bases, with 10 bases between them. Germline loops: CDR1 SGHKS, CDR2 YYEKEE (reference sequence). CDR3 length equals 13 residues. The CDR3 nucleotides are TGTGCCAGCAGCTTAGGCGGGGCAACTGAAGCTTTCTTT. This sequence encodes CASSLGGATEAFF.

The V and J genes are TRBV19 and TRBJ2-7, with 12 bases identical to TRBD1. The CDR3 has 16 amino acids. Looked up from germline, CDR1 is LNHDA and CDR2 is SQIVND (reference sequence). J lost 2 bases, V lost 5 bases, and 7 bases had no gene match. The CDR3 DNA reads TGTGCCAGTAGTGATCCGGGACAGGGGGCCCCCTACGAGCAGTACTTC. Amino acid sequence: CASSDPGQGAPYEQYF.

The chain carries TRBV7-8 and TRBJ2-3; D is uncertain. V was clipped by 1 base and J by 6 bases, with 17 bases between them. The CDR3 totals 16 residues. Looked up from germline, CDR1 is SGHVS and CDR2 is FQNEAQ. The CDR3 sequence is CASSLGGEKPWDTQYF. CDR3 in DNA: TGTGCCAGCAGCTTAGGCGGCGAGAAACCGTGGGATACGCAGTATTTT.

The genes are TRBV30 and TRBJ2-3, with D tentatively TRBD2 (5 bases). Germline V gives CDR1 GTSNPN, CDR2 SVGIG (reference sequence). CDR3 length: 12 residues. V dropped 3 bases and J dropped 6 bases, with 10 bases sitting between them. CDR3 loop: CAWSASGDTQYF. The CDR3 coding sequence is TGTGCCTGGAGCGCGTCGGGGGATACGCAGTATTTT.

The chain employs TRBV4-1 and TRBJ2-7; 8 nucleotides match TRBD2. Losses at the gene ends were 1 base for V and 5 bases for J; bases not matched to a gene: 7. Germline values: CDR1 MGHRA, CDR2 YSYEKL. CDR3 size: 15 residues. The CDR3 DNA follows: TGCGCCAGCAGCCAAGGTGGGACTAGGGTCCACGAGCAGTACTTC. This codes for CASSQGGTRVHEQYF.

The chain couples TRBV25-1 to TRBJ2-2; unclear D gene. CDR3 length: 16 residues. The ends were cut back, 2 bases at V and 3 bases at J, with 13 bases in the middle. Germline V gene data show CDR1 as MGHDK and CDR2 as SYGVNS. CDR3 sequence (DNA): TGTGCCAGCAGTGAAGTGCCCCGTTGGGACACCGGGGAGCTGTTTTTT. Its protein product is CASSEVPRWDTGELFF. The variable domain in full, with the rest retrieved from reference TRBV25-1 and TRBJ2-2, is EADIYQTPRYLVIGTGKKITLECSQTMGHDKMYWYQQDPGMELHLIHYSYGVNSTEKGDLSSESTVSRIRTEHFPLTLESARPSHTSQYLCASSEVPRWDTGELFFGEGSRLTVL.

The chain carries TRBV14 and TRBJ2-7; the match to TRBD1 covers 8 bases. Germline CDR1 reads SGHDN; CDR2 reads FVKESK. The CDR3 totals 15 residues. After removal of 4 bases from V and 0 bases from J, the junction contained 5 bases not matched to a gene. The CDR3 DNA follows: TGTGCCAGCAGCCTCTTCAGGGGGCCCTCCTACGAGCAGTACTTC. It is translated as CASSLFRGPSYEQYF. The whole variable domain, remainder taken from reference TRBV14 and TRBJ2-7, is EAGVTQFPSHSVIEKGQTVTLRCDPISGHDNLYWYRRVMGKEIKFLLHFVKESKQDESGMPNNRFLAERTGGTYSTLKVQPAELEDSGVYFCASSLFRGPSYEQYFGPGTRLTVT.

CDR3 DNA: TGTGCCAGCAGTCTCGCCGGGACAGGGGATTCACCCCTCCACTTT. This codes for CASSLAGTGDSPLHF. The chain couples TRBV28 to TRBJ1-6; 10 bases map to TRBD1. The CDR3 has 15 residues. Germline-derived CDR1 and CDR2 are MDHEN and SYDVKM. The V and J ends lost 5 bases and 8 bases, in that order; junction bases with no gene match: 6.

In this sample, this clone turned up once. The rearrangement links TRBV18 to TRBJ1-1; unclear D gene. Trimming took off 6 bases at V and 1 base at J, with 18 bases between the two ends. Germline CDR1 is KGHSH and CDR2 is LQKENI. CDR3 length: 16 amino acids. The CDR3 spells CASSPNPNPGNTEAFF. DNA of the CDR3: TGTGCCAGCTCGCCAAATCCCAACCCCGGGAACACTGAAGCTTTCTTT.

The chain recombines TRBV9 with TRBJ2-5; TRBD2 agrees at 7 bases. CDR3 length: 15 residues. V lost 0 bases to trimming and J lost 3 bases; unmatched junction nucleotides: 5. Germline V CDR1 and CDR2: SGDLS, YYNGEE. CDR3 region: CASSVGPGLEETQYF. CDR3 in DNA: TGTGCCAGCAGCGTAGGTCCAGGACTAGAAGAGACCCAGTACTTC.

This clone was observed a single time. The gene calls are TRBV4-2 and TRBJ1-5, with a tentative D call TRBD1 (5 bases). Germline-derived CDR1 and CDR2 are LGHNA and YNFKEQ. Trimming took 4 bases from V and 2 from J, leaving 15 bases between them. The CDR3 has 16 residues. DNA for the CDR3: TGTGCCAGCAGCCTAAACTCAGGGCAGGGCAATCAGCCCCAGCATTTT. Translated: CASSLNSGQGNQPQHF.

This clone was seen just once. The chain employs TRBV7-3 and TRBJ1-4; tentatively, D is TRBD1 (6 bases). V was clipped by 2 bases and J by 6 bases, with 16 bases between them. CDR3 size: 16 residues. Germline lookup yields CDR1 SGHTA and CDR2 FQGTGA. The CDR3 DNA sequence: TGTGCCAGCAGCTTACCCCACAGGGAGTCGGATGAAAAACTGTTTTTT. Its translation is CASSLPHRESDEKLFF.

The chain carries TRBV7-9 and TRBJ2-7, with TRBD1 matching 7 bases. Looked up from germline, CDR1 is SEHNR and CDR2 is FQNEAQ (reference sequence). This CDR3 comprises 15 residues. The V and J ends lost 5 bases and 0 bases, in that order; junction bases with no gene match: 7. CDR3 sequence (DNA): TGTGCCAGCAGCCCCCCGACAGGGAGCTCCTACGAGCAGTACTTC. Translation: CASSPPTGSSYEQYF.

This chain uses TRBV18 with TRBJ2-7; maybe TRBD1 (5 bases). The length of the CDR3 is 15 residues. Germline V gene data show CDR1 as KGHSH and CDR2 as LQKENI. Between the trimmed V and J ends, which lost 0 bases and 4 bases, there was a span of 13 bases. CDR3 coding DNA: TGTGCCAGCTCACCACCTTCGCAGGGAATTTACGAGCAGTACTTC. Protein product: CASSPPSQGIYEQYF.

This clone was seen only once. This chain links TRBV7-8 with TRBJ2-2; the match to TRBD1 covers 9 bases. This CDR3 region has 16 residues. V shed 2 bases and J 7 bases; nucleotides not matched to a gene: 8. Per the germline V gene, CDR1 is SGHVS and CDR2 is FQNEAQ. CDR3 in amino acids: CASSLTWDRAGGELFF. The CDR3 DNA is TGTGCCAGCAGCTTAACATGGGACAGGGCTGGCGGGGAGCTGTTTTTT.

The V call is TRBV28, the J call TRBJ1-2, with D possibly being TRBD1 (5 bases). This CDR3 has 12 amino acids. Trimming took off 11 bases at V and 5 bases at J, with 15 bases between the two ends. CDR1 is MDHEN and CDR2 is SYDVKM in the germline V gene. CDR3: CAATTGDYGYTF. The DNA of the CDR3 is TGTGCCGCTACTACAGGTGATTATGGCTACACCTTC.